Listed below are T cell receptor beta chains from one sample, sequenced in a study of T cells in Graves' hyperthyroidism and ophthalmopathy. A single record per CDR3 protein comes from TCRdb applying MiXCR to the multiplex PCR reads. This sample yields about 480,000 distinct CDR3 sequences, of which 13% to 15% are seen a single time; less than 20% belongs to the top ten. Sequenced material: blood. The source is a woman aged 18-29 years with Graves' hyperthyroidism. Both conserved end residues are part of each CDR3. A D gene is named only where the DNA matches it firmly. Clone size, where shown, is once, few, many, or a class for clones that have expanded.

J gene,D gene,clone size,V gene,CDR3 protein,CDR3 DNA
TRBJ1-6,TRBD1,many,TRBV27,CASSHRDRYNSPLHF,TGTGCCAGCAGTCACCGGGACAGATATAATTCACCCCTCCACTTT
TRBJ2-1,TRBD2,many,TRBV12-3/TRBV12-4,CASSFELAGRNEQFF,TGTGCCAGCAGTTTCGAACTAGCGGGAAGGAATGAGCAGTTCTTC
TRBJ2-2,TRBD2,many,TRBV28,CASSFPSGRSGELFF,TGTGCCAGCAGTTTCCCTAGCGGGAGGTCCGGGGAGCTGTTTTTT
TRBJ1-1,.,.,TRBV12-3/TRBV12-4,CASSKEGGRTEAFF,TGTGCCAGCAGTAAGGAGGGGGGGAGGACTGAAGCTTTCTTT
TRBJ1-1,.,.,TRBV7-8,CASSLASGTSNTEAFF,TGTGCCAGCAGCTTAGCGAGCGGGACATCGAACACTGAAGCTTTCTTT
TRBJ2-3,.,few,TRBV4-1,CASSLNGGGAVTDTQYF,TGCGCCAGCAGCCTGAACGGAGGGGGAGCAGTCACAGATACGCAGTATTTT
TRBJ2-7,TRBD2,many,TRBV11-2,CATRTSGIAYEQYF,TGTGCCACCCGGACTAGCGGTATAGCCTACGAGCAGTACTTC
TRBJ2-5,TRBD1,many,TRBV20-1,CSTVPGTVQETQYF,TGCAGTACCGTACCCGGGACAGTCCAAGAGACCCAGTACTTC
TRBJ2-3,.,.,TRBV5-1,CASSVESQGGGDTQYF,TGCGCCAGCAGCGTAGAATCACAGGGAGGAGGAGATACGCAGTATTTT
TRBJ1-1,TRBD1,few,TRBV28,CASTPPTGGMDTEAFF,TGTGCCAGCACACCCCCGACAGGGGGGATGGACACTGAAGCTTTCTTT
TRBJ2-3,.,many,TRBV11-2,CASGVTDTQYF,TGTGCCAGCGGCGTCACAGATACGCAGTATTTT
TRBJ1-5,.,.,TRBV2,CASSEDLTYQPQHF,TGTGCCAGCAGTGAAGACCTGACTTATCAGCCCCAGCATTTT
TRBJ2-1,.,many,TRBV20-1,CSASGRSRGNEQFF,TGCAGTGCTAGCGGGAGAAGCCGGGGCAATGAGCAGTTCTTC
TRBJ1-5,.,few,TRBV5-5,CASSRGDTFANQPQHF,TGTGCCAGCAGCAGGGGCGACACTTTTGCCAATCAGCCCCAGCATTTT
TRBJ1-2,.,.,TRBV30,CAWGATGLYGYTF,TGTGCCTGGGGCGCTACAGGACTTTACGGCTACACCTTC
TRBJ2-3,.,.,TRBV7-3,CASSLSGGESTGTQYF,TGTGCCAGCAGCCTATCCGGGGGAGAGAGCACAGGTACGCAGTATTTT
TRBJ1-1,.,many,TRBV29-1,CSVWTVNTEAFF,TGCAGCGTATGGACGGTGAACACTGAAGCTTTCTTT
TRBJ2-7,TRBD1,many,TRBV10-3,CAISAWGGQGDGYEQYF,TGTGCCATCAGTGCCTGGGGTGGACAGGGGGACGGTTACGAGCAGTACTTC
TRBJ2-1,.,many,TRBV2,CASSPLQELEQFF,TGTGCCAGCAGTCCCTTACAGGAGCTTGAGCAGTTCTTC
TRBJ1-1,.,.,TRBV6-1,CASTPTRQTEAFF,TGTGCCAGCACCCCGACACGGCAAACTGAAGCTTTCTTT
TRBJ2-3,TRBD1,many,TRBV28,CASSFGTGGTDTQYF,TGTGCCAGCAGTTTCGGGACAGGGGGCACAGATACGCAGTATTTT
TRBJ2-1,.,few,TRBV29-1,CSVGTTNEQFF,TGCAGCGTAGGGACGACAAATGAGCAGTTCTTC
TRBJ1-1,TRBD1,many,TRBV12-3/TRBV12-4,CASSLDRGLSEAFF,TGTGCCAGCAGTTTAGACAGGGGGCTCTCTGAAGCTTTCTTT
TRBJ1-1,.,many,TRBV20-1,CSTEDGLNTEAFF,TGCAGTACCGAGGACGGGTTGAACACTGAAGCTTTCTTT
TRBJ2-3,TRBD2,many,TRBV5-1,CASSLLAGEVADTQYF,TGCGCCAGCAGCCTCCTAGCGGGAGAAGTGGCAGATACGCAGTATTTT
TRBJ2-1,.,.,TRBV6-1,CASSPGGQAASYNEQFF,TGTGCCAGCAGTCCCGGGGGGCAGGCCGCTTCCTACAATGAGCAGTTCTTC
TRBJ1-4,TRBD1,.,TRBV2,CASSGDRAGATNEKLFF,TGTGCCAGCAGTGGAGACAGGGCTGGGGCAACTAATGAAAAACTGTTTTTT
TRBJ2-2,.,.,TRBV19,CASAYANTGELFF,TGTGCCAGCGCATACGCGAACACCGGGGAGCTGTTTTTT
TRBJ1-1,.,many,TRBV11-2,CASSLPPHGNTEAFF,TGTGCCAGCAGCTTACCACCGCACGGGAACACTGAAGCTTTCTTT
TRBJ1-5,.,many,TRBV6-6,CASSYLGLGQPQHF,TGTGCCAGCAGTTACCTAGGGTTGGGTCAGCCCCAGCATTTT
TRBJ1-1,.,many,TRBV29-1,CSARIAGGETEAFF,TGCAGCGCCCGGATTGCCGGGGGCGAAACTGAAGCTTTCTTT
TRBJ1-3,.,many,TRBV29-1,CSVLSGNTIYF,TGCAGCGTTCTCTCTGGAAACACCATATATTTT
TRBJ1-1,.,many,TRBV7-6,CASSLGGRRVESTEAFF,TGTGCCAGCAGCTTAGGGGGTCGCAGGGTCGAGAGCACTGAAGCTTTCTTT
TRBJ1-5,.,many,TRBV12-3/TRBV12-4,CASSFGEQPQHF,TGTGCCAGCAGTTTTGGGGAGCAGCCCCAGCATTTT
TRBJ2-1,.,many,TRBV11-2,CASSLAGINNEQFF,TGTGCCAGCAGCTTAGCGGGTATTAACAATGAGCAGTTCTTC
TRBJ1-2,.,many,TRBV28,CASSLQTRGGYTF,TGTGCCAGCAGTTTACAGACCCGGGGAGGCTACACCTTC
TRBJ1-5,.,few,TRBV9,CASSARDTHQPQHF,TGTGCCAGCAGCGCTCGGGACACTCATCAGCCCCAGCATTTT
TRBJ1-6,.,many,TRBV11-2,CASSLAGKHNSPLHF,TGTGCCAGCAGCTTGGCAGGGAAACATAATTCACCCCTCCACTTT
TRBJ2-2,.,once,TRBV20-1,CSARDQVPYGTGELFF,TGCAGTGCTAGAGATCAAGTGCCTTATGGCACCGGGGAGCTGTTTTTT
TRBJ1-1,.,many,TRBV6-1,CASSEAPWAGNTEAFF,TGTGCCAGCAGTGAAGCGCCTTGGGCAGGGAACACTGAAGCTTTCTTT
TRBJ1-4,.,.,TRBV7-9,CASSLVAWGENEKLFF,TGTGCCAGCAGCTTAGTCGCTTGGGGGGAGAATGAAAAACTGTTTTTT
TRBJ2-2,.,.,TRBV6-1,CASSENGFWGDTGELFF,TGTGCCAGCAGTGAAAATGGGTTCTGGGGGGACACCGGGGAGCTGTTTTTT
TRBJ1-4,.,many,TRBV30,CAWSVSGAATNEKLFF,TGTGCCTGGAGTGTAAGTGGAGCCGCAACTAATGAAAAACTGTTTTTT
TRBJ2-1,TRBD2,few,TRBV7-2,CASRTGLAGIEQFF,TGTGCCAGCAGAACGGGACTAGCGGGAATTGAGCAGTTCTTC
TRBJ2-1,TRBD2,few,TRBV5-5,CASSLRGLAGGSSYNEQFF,TGTGCCAGCAGCCTAAGAGGACTAGCGGGAGGGAGCTCCTACAATGAGCAGTTCTTC
TRBJ2-1,.,many,TRBV7-3,CASSLPGRRNEQFF,TGTGCCAGCAGCTTACCGGGGCGTCGCAATGAGCAGTTCTTC
TRBJ1-2,TRBD1,many,TRBV29-1,CSVEDPDRGGYGYTF,TGCAGCGTTGAGGATCCCGACAGGGGTGGCTATGGCTACACCTTC
TRBJ2-7,.,many,TRBV7-8,CASSLRAGSEQYF,TGTGCCAGCAGCTTAAGGGCAGGGAGTGAGCAGTACTTC
TRBJ2-7,TRBD2,.,TRBV24-1,CATSDRFGGVYEQYF,TGTGCCACCAGTGATCGGTTTGGGGGGGTCTACGAGCAGTACTTC
TRBJ1-5,.,.,TRBV20-1,CSARENGNSNQPQHF,TGCAGTGCTAGAGAAAACGGGAATAGCAATCAGCCCCAGCATTTT
TRBJ2-7,TRBD2,.,TRBV18,CASSPVVAGVEVSHEQYF,TGTGCCAGCTCACCGGTGGTAGCGGGAGTTGAGGTTTCCCACGAGCAGTACTTC
TRBJ2-1,TRBD1,.,TRBV7-9,CASSLAGTVNEQFF,TGTGCCAGCAGCTTAGCGGGGACAGTGAATGAGCAGTTCTTC
TRBJ1-2,TRBD1,many,TRBV20-1,CSLSRTGVFGYTF,TGCAGCCTTTCCAGGACAGGGGTTTTTGGCTACACCTTC
TRBJ1-1,.,.,TRBV9,CASSVEGTQGAFF,TGTGCCAGCAGCGTAGAGGGCACCCAAGGGGCTTTCTTT
TRBJ2-1,TRBD2,many,TRBV12-3/TRBV12-4,CASRPRGGGGYNEQFF,TGTGCCAGCAGACCCCGGGGGGGAGGGGGATACAATGAGCAGTTCTTC
TRBJ2-1,TRBD2,many,TRBV20-1,CSARLAGDYNEQFF,TGCAGTGCTAGACTGGCGGGAGACTACAATGAGCAGTTCTTC
TRBJ2-7,.,many,TRBV7-9,CASSDPGQRYEQYF,TGTGCCAGCAGCGATCCGGGACAACGCTACGAGCAGTACTTC